A single sample gave rise to the 19 T cell receptor beta chains below, sequenced in a study of shared clonotypes between healthy human individuals. Clones were sequenced by immunoSEQ multiplex PCR, and TCRdb holds only the in-frame ones, with some missing. This sample carries about 2 million clones, about 94% of them seen once, and the ten largest clones take about 1.1%. Terminally differentiated effector memory CD45RA+ cells were left out of the naive CD8 fraction, which was CD45RO-negative and positively selected for CCR7. Sequences were obtained from naive CD8+ T cells sorted from blood. Source of these receptors: a young man in good health.

The chain is built from TRBV11-2 and TRBJ2-1, with TRBD1 matching over 7 bases. Trimming cost V 5 bases and J 2 bases; bases outside gene matches: 3. Germline CDR1 and CDR2: SGHAT and FQNNGV. The CDR3 sequence is 14 residues long. DNA of the CDR3: TGTGCCAGCAGCCAACAGGGGACCTACAATGAGCAGTTCTTC. Amino acid sequence: CASSQQGTYNEQFF.

This clone was picked up one time. The chain combines TRBV30 with TRBJ1-5; no reliable D call. The CDR3 is made up of 12 amino acids. V was clipped by 4 bases and J by 9 bases, with 13 bases between them. The germline gives CDR1 GTSNPN, CDR2 SVGIG (reference sequence). The CDR3 nucleotides are TGTGCCTGGATGGGCCCCGGTGGGCCCCAGCATTTT. It codes for CAWMGPGGPQHF.

This chain joins TRBV4-1 and TRBJ2-1; TRBD2 matches 9 bases. CDR1 is MGHRA and CDR2 is YSYEKL in the germline V gene. V trimming: 3 bases; J trimming: 8 bases; junction bases outside the gene matches: 8. The CDR3 totals 15 residues. The CDR3 spells CASSHPSSGSDEQFF. The CDR3 DNA reads as TGCGCCAGCAGCCACCCGAGTAGCGGGAGCGATGAGCAGTTCTTC.

This clone is a singleton in its sample. V and J are TRBV4-1 and TRBJ1-1; unclear D gene. V was trimmed by 6 bases and J by 3 bases, leaving 8 bases between them. CDR1 is MGHRA and CDR2 is YSYEKL in the germline V gene. The CDR3 has 12 residues. The CDR3 region has the DNA TGCGCCAGCAGTTTTATCGACACTGAAGCTTTCTTT. Residues: CASSFIDTEAFF.

This chain connects TRBV6-5 to TRBJ2-7, with D perhaps matching TRBD1 (6 bases). The CDR3 spans 14 residues. Trimming took 0 bases from V and 7 from J, leaving 13 bases between them. Germline V gives CDR1 MNHEY, CDR2 SVGAGI. The CDR3 loop reads CASSYSQGSWEQYF. The CDR3 bases are TGTGCCAGCAGTTACTCACAGGGTTCTTGGGAGCAGTACTTC.

V and J are TRBV9 and TRBJ2-1; 10 nucleotides match TRBD1. The V segment lost 3 bases and the J segment 7 bases; nucleotides outside the gene matches: 4. The CDR3 is 14 residues long. Germline CDR1 SGDLS, CDR2 YYNGEE. The CDR3 region is CASSETGGLNEQFF. CDR3 nucleotides: TGTGCCAGCAGCGAGACAGGGGGCCTGAATGAGCAGTTCTTC.

This rearrangement joins TRBV7-6 to TRBJ2-7; TRBD1 agrees at 8 bases. This CDR3 spans 13 amino acids. V trimming: 5 bases; J trimming: 3 bases; junction bases outside the gene matches: 3. The germline V gene encodes CDR1 SGHVS and CDR2 FNYEAQ. CDR3 sequence (DNA): TGTGCCAGCAGCCTGGGACAGGACTACGAGCAGTACTTC. It codes for CASSLGQDYEQYF.

CDR3 sequence reads: CASSSGVVSHEQYF. CDR3 DNA sequence: TGTGCCAGTAGTTCGGGGGTTGTTAGCCACGAGCAGTACTTC. The V call is TRBV19, the J call TRBJ2-7, with D perhaps matching TRBD2 (6 bases). The CDR3 extends over 14 amino acids. The V gene lost 5 bases and the J gene lost 5 bases, with 16 bases spanning the gap. CDR1 and CDR2 from the germline V gene are LNHDA and SQIVND (reference sequence). The full variable domain, its missing parts supplied by reference TRBV19 and TRBJ2-7, is DGGITQSPKYLFRKEGQNVTLSCEQNLNHDAMYWYRQDPGQGLRLIYYSQIVNDFQKGDIAEGYSVSREKKESFPLTVTSAQKNPTAFYLCASSSGVVSHEQYFGPGTRLTVT.

The DNA of the CDR3 is TGTGCCAGCAGCTTAGCCCTATCGACAGGGGAAACCCCTGGAAACACCATATATTTT. This sequence encodes CASSLALSTGETPGNTIYF. V usage is TRBV7-6 and J usage is TRBJ1-3; 8 bases match TRBD1. V was clipped by 0 bases and J by 2 bases; unmatched bases: 12. The CDR3 totals 19 residues. CDR1 is SGHVS, CDR2 FNYEAQ, per germline.

With regard to this clone: Other DNA variants within this sample encode the same CDR3. The gene calls are TRBV5-1 and TRBJ2-7; 7 nucleotides agree with TRBD1. In germline, CDR1 is SGHRS, CDR2 YFSETQ. After removal of 3 bases from V and 3 bases from J, the junction contained 6 bases not matched to a gene. The CDR3 has 14 amino acids. The CDR3 DNA is TGCGCCAGCAGCTGGGCGACAGGGAGCTACGAGCAGTACTTC. Translating gives CASSWATGSYEQYF.

The genes are TRBV27 and TRBJ1-2; D is ambiguous. CDR1 and CDR2 (germline): MNHEY, SMNVEV (reference sequence). V lost 0 bases, J lost 4 bases, and 12 bases lay in between. The CDR3 loop spans 15 amino acids. Here the CDR3 reads CASSLSPQDVYGYTF. DNA for the CDR3: TGTGCCAGCAGTTTATCCCCCCAGGATGTCTATGGCTACACCTTC.

Of note for this clone: The same CDR3 also results from other DNA sequences found in this sample. CDR3 DNA sequence: TGTGCCAGCAGTCCCGGGACAGGAGATCCCTACGAGCAGTACTTC. Residues: CASSPGTGDPYEQYF. V gene TRBV27 combines with J gene TRBJ2-7, with 8 bases fitting TRBD1. The length of the CDR3 is 15 residues. Germline CDR1 is MNHEY and CDR2 is SMNVEV (reference sequence). V was pared by 5 bases and J by 2 bases, with 8 bases of the junction left unmatched.

The V and J genes are TRBV13 and TRBJ2-7; no reliable D call. From germline, CDR1 is PRHDT and CDR2 FYEKMQ (reference sequence). The CDR3 runs to 16 residues. V lost 0 bases to trimming and J lost 0 bases, with 12 bases between them. The CDR3 region is CASSLGHGGSSYEQYF. CDR3 nucleotides: TGTGCCAGCAGCTTAGGCCATGGCGGTAGCTCCTACGAGCAGTACTTC.

The chain is built from TRBV5-4 and TRBJ1-1; D is undetermined. Trimming left V 5 bases short and J 0 bases short, with 14 bases between. The germline gives CDR1 SGHNT, CDR2 YYREEE (reference sequence). CDR3 length: 15 residues. CDR3 sequence: CASRRDGEMNTEAFF. Here the CDR3 DNA reads TGTGCCAGCAGGCGGGATGGGGAGATGAACACTGAAGCTTTCTTT. The whole variable domain, filled in from reference TRBV5-4 and TRBJ1-1, reads ETGVTQSPTHLIKTRGQQVTLRCSSQSGHNTVSWYQQALGQGPQFIFQYYREEENGRGNFPPRFSGLQFPNYSSELNVNALELDDSALYLCASRRDGEMNTEAFFGQGTRLTVV.

The chain combines TRBV6-6 with TRBJ2-5, with TRBD2 matching over 10 bases. Germline CDR1 reads MNHNY; CDR2 reads SVGAGI (reference sequence). Trimming removed 7 bases from V and 5 bases from J; junction bases left unmatched: 13. The CDR3 covers 16 residues. The CDR3 bases are TGTGCCAGCACCCCCGGGCTAGCGGGAGTAAGGGAGACCCAGTACTTC. This codes for CASTPGLAGVRETQYF.

Remarks on this clone: The same CDR3 can be traced to other DNA sequences in this sample. The chain combines TRBV7-6 with TRBJ2-7, with D tentatively TRBD1 (5 bases). The CDR3 length is 13 residues. CDR1 and CDR2 from the germline V gene are SGHVS and FNYEAQ. Trimming took off 0 bases at V and 2 bases at J, with 5 bases between the two ends. The CDR3 region is CASSLARAYEQYF. For the CDR3, the DNA is TGTGCCAGCAGCTTAGCCAGGGCCTACGAGCAGTACTTC. The variable domain in full, with the rest retrieved from reference TRBV7-6 and TRBJ2-7, is GAGVSQSPRYKVTKRGQDVALRCDPISGHVSLYWYRQALGQGPEFLTYFNYEAQQDKSGLPNDRFSAERPEGSISTLTIQRTEQRDSAMYRCASSLARAYEQYFGPGTRLTVT.

This rearrangement joins TRBV27 to TRBJ2-4; 8 nucleotides agree with TRBD2. Germline V gives CDR1 MNHEY, CDR2 SMNVEV (reference sequence). The V gene end was trimmed by 6 bases and the J gene end by 5 bases; junction bases not matched to a gene: 9. The CDR3 covers 15 residues. The CDR3 nucleotides read TGTGCCAGCAGATACCTTAGCGGGGAGGAAAACATTCAGTACTTC. Protein product: CASRYLSGEENIQYF.

The J gene is TRBJ2-1, the V gene TRBV4-1; TRBD1 agrees at 8 bases. This CDR3 region has 16 residues. Germline V CDR1 and CDR2: MGHRA, YSYEKL. V shed 1 base and J 2 bases; nucleotides not matched to a gene: 4. This CDR3 is CASSQVMGQAYNEQFF. The CDR3 DNA follows: TGCGCCAGCAGCCAAGTGATGGGACAGGCCTACAATGAGCAGTTCTTC.

The V gene is TRBV5-1, the J gene TRBJ2-7, with TRBD2 matching over 15 bases. The CDR3 is made up of 16 amino acids. Trimming at V came to 4 bases and at J to 2 bases, leaving 4 bases not matched to a gene. Looked up from germline, CDR1 is SGHRS and CDR2 is YFSETQ. The DNA of the CDR3 is TGCGCCAGCAGCGCGGGACTAGCGGGAGGTCCCTACGAGCAGTACTTC. Its translation is CASSAGLAGGPYEQYF.